This T cell receptor (beta chain) originates from a study of T-cell memory formation after mild COVID-19. This clonotype came up a few times. Germline is not matched at one junction end, which may reflect a read error. TCRdb passed the 5' RACE reads through MiXCR, listing each CDR3 protein once. Here the sample spans roughly 310,000 distinct CDR3 sequences, approximately 16% being singletons. Germline loops: CDR1 MNHEY, CDR2 SVGEGT. The CDR3 length is 11 residues. Sequencing was performed on PBMCs or a T cell subset sorted from them (not recorded which). The receptor comes from a man between 18 and 35 years old who had mild COVID-19 (a few samples of this study predate the infection). Cell type and time point are not known. The rearrangement links TRBV6-2 or TRBV6-3 to TRBJ2-5; D may correspond to TRBD1 or TRBD2 (5 bases each). The CDR3 here is CGTGQGETQYF. The CDR3 coding sequence is TGCGGGACGGGCCAGGGTGAGACCCAGTACTTC.